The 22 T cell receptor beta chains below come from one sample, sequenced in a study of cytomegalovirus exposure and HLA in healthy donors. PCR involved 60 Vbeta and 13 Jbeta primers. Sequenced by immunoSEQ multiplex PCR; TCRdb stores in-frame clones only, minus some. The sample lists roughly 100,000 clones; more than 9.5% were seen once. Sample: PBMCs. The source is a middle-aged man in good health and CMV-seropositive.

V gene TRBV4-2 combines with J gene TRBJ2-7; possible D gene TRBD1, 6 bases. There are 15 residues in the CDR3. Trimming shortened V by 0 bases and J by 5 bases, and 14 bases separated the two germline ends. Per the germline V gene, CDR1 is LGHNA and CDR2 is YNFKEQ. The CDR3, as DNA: TGTGCCAGCAGCCAAGAACCAGGGGTAGGTCACGAGCAGTACTTC. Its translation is CASSQEPGVGHEQYF.

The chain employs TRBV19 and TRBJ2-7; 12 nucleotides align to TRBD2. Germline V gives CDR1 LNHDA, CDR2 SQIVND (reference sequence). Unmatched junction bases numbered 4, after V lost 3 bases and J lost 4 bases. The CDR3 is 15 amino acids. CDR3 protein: CASSIRLAGVYEQYF. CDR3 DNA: TGTGCCAGTAGTATCCGACTAGCGGGAGTATACGAGCAGTACTTC.

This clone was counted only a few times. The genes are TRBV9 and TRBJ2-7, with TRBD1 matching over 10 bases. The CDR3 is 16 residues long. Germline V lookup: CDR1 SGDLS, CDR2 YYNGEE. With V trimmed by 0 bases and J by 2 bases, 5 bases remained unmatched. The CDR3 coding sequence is TGTGCCAGCAGCGTAGCACCGGGACAGGGGACCTACGAGCAGTACTTC. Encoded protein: CASSVAPGQGTYEQYF.

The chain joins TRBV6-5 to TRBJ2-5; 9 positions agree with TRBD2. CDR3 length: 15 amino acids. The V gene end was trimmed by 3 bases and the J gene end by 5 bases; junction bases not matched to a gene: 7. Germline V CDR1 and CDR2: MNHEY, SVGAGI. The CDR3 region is CASSYTLAGTETQYF. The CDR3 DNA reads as TGTGCCAGCAGTTATACTCTAGCGGGAACCGAGACCCAGTACTTC.

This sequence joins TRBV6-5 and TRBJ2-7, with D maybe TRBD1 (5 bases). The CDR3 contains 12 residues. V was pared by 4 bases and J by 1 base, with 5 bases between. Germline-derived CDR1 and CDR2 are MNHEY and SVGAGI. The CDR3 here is CASSSGSYEQYF. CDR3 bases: TGTGCCAGCAGTTCAGGGTCCTACGAGCAGTACTTC.

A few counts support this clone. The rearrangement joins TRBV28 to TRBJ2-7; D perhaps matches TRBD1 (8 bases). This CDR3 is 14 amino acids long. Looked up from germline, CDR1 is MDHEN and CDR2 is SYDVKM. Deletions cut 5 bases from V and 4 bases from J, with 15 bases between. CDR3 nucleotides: TGTGCCAGCAGTCCCGGACAGGGAGGGTACGAGCAGTACTTC. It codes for CASSPGQGGYEQYF.

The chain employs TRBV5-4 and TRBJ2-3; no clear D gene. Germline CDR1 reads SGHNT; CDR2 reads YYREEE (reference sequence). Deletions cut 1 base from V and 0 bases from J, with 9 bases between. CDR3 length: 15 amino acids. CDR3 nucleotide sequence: TGTGCCAGCAGCTTGTTAACAGCTAGCACAGATACGCAGTATTTT. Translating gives CASSLLTASTDTQYF.

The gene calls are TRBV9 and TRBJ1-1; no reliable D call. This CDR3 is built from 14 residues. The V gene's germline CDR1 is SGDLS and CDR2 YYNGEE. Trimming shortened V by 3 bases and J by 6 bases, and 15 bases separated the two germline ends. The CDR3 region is CASSATAVRAEAFF. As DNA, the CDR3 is TGTGCCAGCAGCGCGACGGCGGTACGGGCTGAAGCTTTCTTT.

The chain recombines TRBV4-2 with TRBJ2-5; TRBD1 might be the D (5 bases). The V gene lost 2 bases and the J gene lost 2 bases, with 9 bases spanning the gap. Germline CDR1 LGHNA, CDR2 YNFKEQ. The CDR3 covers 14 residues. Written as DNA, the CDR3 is TGTGCCAGCAGCCAACTAAACAGGCAAGAGACCCAGTACTTC. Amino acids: CASSQLNRQETQYF.

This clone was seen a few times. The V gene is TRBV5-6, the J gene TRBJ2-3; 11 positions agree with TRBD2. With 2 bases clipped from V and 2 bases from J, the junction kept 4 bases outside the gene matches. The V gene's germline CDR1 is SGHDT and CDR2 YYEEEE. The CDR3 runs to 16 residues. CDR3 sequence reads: CASSFQGLAVTDTQYF. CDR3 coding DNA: TGTGCCAGCAGCTTCCAGGGACTAGCGGTCACAGATACGCAGTATTTT.

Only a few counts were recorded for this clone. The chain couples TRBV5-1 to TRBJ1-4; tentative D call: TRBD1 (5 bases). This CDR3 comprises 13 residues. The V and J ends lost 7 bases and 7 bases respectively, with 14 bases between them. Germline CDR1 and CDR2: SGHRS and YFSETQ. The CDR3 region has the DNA TGCGCCAGCTGCAGGGCTGTTGGTGAAAAACTGTTTTTT. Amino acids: CASCRAVGEKLFF.

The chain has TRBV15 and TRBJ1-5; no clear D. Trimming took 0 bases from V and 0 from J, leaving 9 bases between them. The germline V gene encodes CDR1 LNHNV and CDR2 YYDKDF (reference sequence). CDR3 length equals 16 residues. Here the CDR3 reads CATSRDLSSSNQPQHF. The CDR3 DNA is TGTGCCACCAGCAGAGATCTCAGTTCTAGCAATCAGCCCCAGCATTTT.

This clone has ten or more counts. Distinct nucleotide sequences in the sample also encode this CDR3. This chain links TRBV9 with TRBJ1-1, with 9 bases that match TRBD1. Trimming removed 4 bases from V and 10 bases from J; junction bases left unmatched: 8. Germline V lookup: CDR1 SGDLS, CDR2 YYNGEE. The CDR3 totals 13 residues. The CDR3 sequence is CASSPQPGQGAFF. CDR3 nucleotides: TGTGCCAGCAGCCCCCAACCGGGACAGGGAGCTTTCTTT.

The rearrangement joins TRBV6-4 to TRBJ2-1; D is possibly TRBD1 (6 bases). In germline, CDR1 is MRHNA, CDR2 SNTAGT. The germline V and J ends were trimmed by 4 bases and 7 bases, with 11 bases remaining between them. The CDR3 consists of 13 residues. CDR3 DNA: TGTGCCAGCAGTGCCGTCAGGGGTAATGAGCAGTTCTTC. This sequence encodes CASSAVRGNEQFF.

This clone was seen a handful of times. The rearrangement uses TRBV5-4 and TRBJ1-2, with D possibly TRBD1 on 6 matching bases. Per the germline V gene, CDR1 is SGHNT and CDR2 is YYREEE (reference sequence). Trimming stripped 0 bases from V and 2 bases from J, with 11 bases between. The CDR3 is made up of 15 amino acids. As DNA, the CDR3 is TGTGCCAGCAGCTTGGTAAGGGACACGAACTATGGCTACACCTTC. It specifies CASSLVRDTNYGYTF.

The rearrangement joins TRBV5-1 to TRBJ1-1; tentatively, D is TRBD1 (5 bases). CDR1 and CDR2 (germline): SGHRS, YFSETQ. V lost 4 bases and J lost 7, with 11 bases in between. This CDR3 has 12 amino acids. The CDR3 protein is CASSPLGGEAFF. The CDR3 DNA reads TGCGCCAGCAGCCCGTTGGGGGGTGAAGCTTTCTTT.

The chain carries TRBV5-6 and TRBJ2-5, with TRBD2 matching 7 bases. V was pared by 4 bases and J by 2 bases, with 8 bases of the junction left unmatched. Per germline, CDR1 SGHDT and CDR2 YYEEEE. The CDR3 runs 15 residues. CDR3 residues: CASSARLAGQETQYF. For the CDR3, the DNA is TGTGCCAGCAGCGCACGACTAGCAGGACAAGAGACCCAGTACTTC.

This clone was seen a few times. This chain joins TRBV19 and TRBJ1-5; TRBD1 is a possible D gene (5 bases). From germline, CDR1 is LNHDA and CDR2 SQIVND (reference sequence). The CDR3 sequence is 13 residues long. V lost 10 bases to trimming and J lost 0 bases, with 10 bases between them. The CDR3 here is CAIGGYSNQPQHF. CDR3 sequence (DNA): TGTGCCATCGGGGGTTATAGCAATCAGCCCCAGCATTTT.

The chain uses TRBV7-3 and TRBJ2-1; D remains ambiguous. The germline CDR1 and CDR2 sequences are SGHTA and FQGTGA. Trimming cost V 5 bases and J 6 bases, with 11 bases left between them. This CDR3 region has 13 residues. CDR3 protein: CASSPPSVNEQFF. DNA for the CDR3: TGTGCCAGCAGCCCTCCGAGTGTCAATGAGCAGTTCTTC.

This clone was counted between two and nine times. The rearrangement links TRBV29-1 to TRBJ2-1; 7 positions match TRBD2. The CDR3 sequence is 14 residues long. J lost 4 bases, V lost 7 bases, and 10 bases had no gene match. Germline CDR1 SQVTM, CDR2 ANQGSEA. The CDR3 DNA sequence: TGCAGCGCCCCCACGGCTAGCGGATACAATGAGCAGTTCTTC. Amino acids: CSAPTASGYNEQFF.

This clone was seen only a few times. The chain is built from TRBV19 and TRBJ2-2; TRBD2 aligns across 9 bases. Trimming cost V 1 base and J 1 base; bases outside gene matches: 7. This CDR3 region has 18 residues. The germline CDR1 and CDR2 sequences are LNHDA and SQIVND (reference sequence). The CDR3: CASSIVYGLARNTGELFF. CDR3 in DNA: TGTGCCAGTAGTATAGTGTACGGACTAGCGAGGAACACCGGGGAGCTGTTTTTT.

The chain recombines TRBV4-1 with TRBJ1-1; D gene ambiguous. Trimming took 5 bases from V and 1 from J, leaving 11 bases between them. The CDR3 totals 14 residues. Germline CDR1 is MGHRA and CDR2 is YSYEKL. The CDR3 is CASSNNDWNTEAFF. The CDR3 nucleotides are TGCGCCAGCAGCAATAACGACTGGAACACTGAAGCTTTCTTT.